This T cell receptor beta chain appears in the sequencing data of a study of metastatic and nonmetastatic thyroid tumors. This clone was counted many times. The CDR3 is made up of 14 amino acids. J was trimmed by 5 bases and V by 6 bases; bases with no gene match: 7. Patients were all untreated before their thyroid surgery. TCRdb reprocessed the PCR reads using MiXCR. Among 20,000 to 25,000 clones listed, less than 40% were seen once. The chain links TRBV12-3 or TRBV12-4 to TRBJ1-5; TRBD1 matches 7 bases. Source material: blood. This clonotype was sampled from a male donor with papillary thyroid cancer or a benign thyroid nodule (not recorded which). Some clones in this sample may be carry-over from other donors' samples. The CDR3 here is CASSLDRVHQPQHF. CDR3 in DNA: TGTGCCAGCAGCCTAGACAGGGTGCATCAGCCCCAGCATTTT.